This entry is about one TCR beta chain. The source of the sample is a study of low-dose radiotherapy and immunotherapy resistance in tumors. Study context: Each fraction for Cohort 1 was 0.5 Gy, given every 2 weeks, and the total came to 6.5 Gy. Cyclophosphamide went in intravenously at 200 mg/m2 every two weeks, one day before radiation and immunotherapy.

Primers targeting TRAV and TRBV primed first-strand cDNA, covering alpha and beta chains. TCR amplification used roughly 18 PCR cycles, a constant-region primer and a V-primer adapter. TCRdb recomputed calls from the reads with MiXCR, one row per CDR3 protein. The sample shows around 9,000 distinct CDR3 sequences, almost 70% of them seen only once. Germline V CDR1 and CDR2: KGHSH, LQKENI. Trimming pared 3 bases from V and 7 bases from J, leaving 9 bases between. The CDR3 extends over 13 amino acids. Along with nivolumab and ipilimumab, donors received aspirin, low-dose cyclophosphamide and low-dose radiotherapy. Advanced solid tumors lacking tumor-infiltrating lymphocytes characterized eligible patients.

The receptor's source is a human donor with advanced metastatic prostate, ovarian, gallbladder or colorectal cancer (not recorded which). This table probably holds off-target reads from a library built for another chain. The rearrangement links TRBV18 to TRBJ2-2, with D unresolved. The CDR3 nucleotides read TGTGCCAGCTCACCTCAGAACCGCGGGGAGCTGTTTTTT. The encoded protein is CASSPQNRGELFF.